Presented here are 27 T cell receptor beta chains from one specimen sequenced in a study of Graves' ophthalmopathy and Graves' hyperthyroidism. CDR3 regions of TCR beta were amplified from RNA transcripts. Second-round multiplex PCR followed a first-round RT-PCR using HTBI primers. TCRdb redid the calling of the multiplex PCR reads with MiXCR, one entry per CDR3 protein. The table records 200,000 to 250,000 distinct CDR3 sequences, around 50% of them present only once. Sequencing used peripheral blood. The receptors shown here come from an adult man with Graves' ophthalmopathy.

The chain has TRBV29-1 and TRBJ1-4; perhaps TRBD1 as D (5 bases). V lost 8 bases and J lost 7, with 14 bases in between. Germline V CDR1 and CDR2: SQVTM, ANQGSEA. CDR3 length equals 12 residues. The CDR3 sequence is CSRQTGGEKLFF. Written as DNA, the CDR3 is TGCAGCCGACAGACCGGGGGTGAAAAACTGTTTTTT.

This chain connects TRBV12-3 or TRBV12-4 to TRBJ1-5, with no clear D. The CDR3 covers 15 residues. Trimming removed 2 bases at V and 9 bases at J, with 17 bases between. The CDR3 protein is CASSLSGRMVVPQHF. The CDR3 DNA follows: TGTGCCAGCAGTTTATCCGGGCGGATGGTCGTGCCCCAGCATTTT.

This clonotype has more than one count but fewer than ten. The chain has TRBV9 and TRBJ1-3; no reliable D call. Germline V gives CDR1 SGDLS, CDR2 YYNGEE. The V end was cut by 0 bases, the J end by 4 bases, with 14 bases between. CDR3 size: 16 residues. CDR3 sequence: CASSVASGSTGNTIYF. In DNA form, the CDR3 reads TGTGCCAGCAGCGTAGCCTCTGGCAGCACGGGAAACACCATATATTTT.

As to this clonotype: Its ends do not fully match the called genes, so a read error is possible. J is TRBJ1-1 and V is TRBV7-9; D perhaps matches TRBD1 (6 bases). Germline CDR1 and CDR2: SEHNR and FQNEAQ (reference sequence). This CDR3 has 14 residues. Written as DNA, the CDR3 is TGTGCCAGCAGCTTACAGGGGATGAACACTGAAGCTTCCTTT. Residues: CASSLQGMNTEASF.

This clonotype showed up just once. The chain is built from TRBV24-1 and TRBJ2-1; D may be TRBD1 (6 bases). The CDR3 runs to 15 residues. Germline CDR1 is KGHDR and CDR2 is SFDVKD. Trimming took 6 bases from V and 0 from J, leaving 11 bases between them. In DNA form, the CDR3 reads TGTGCCACCAGTCTTAGGGGGAGCTCCTACAATGAGCAGTTCTTC. This encodes CATSLRGSSYNEQFF.

The CDR3 sequence: CASSEGLAGGPQYF. The CDR3 bases are TGCGCCAGCAGCGAGGGACTAGCGGGAGGGCCCCAGTACTTC. V and J are TRBV5-1 and TRBJ2-7; the match to TRBD2 covers 16 bases. Germline V gene sequence: CDR1 SGHRS, CDR2 YFSETQ. With 4 bases clipped from V and 10 bases from J, the junction kept 5 bases outside the gene matches. This CDR3 region has 14 residues.

In the case of this clonotype: It is likely a read error, because the conserved phenylalanine at the end of the CDR3 is missing. The V and J genes are TRBV7-3 and TRBJ1-2, with D unresolved. Trimming took off 4 bases at V and 5 bases at J, with 14 bases between the two ends. CDR1 SGHTA and CDR2 FQGTGA come from the germline V gene. The CDR3 has 14 amino acids. The CDR3 nucleotides are TGTGCCAGCAGCTCAATCCGGTCCTCGTATGGCTACACCCTC. This sequence encodes CASSSIRSSYGYTL.

The genes are TRBV19 and TRBJ2-7, with 9 bases lining up with TRBD1. Germline CDR1 LNHDA, CDR2 SQIVND (reference sequence). The CDR3 spans 14 residues. Trimming at V came to 6 bases and at J to 6 bases, leaving 9 bases not matched to a gene. In nucleotides, the CDR3 is TGTGCCAGTAGGCCGCCGGGACAGGGAGGCGAGCAGTACTTC. Translated: CASRPPGQGGEQYF.

This clonotype showed up just once. This sequence joins TRBV5-1 and TRBJ1-6, with 7 bases that match TRBD1. CDR3 length equals 15 residues. V shed 3 bases, J shed 6 bases, and the junction held 6 bases outside the gene matches. CDR1 SGHRS and CDR2 YFSETQ come from the germline V gene. Written as DNA, the CDR3 is TGCGCCAGCAGCTCTGGGACAGCGGGTAATTCACCCCTCCACTTT. Translated, it gives CASSSGTAGNSPLHF. Full variable domain (outside the CDR3, taken from reference TRBV5-1 and TRBJ1-6): KAGVTQTPRYLIKTRGQQVTLSCSPISGHRSVSWYQQTPGQGLQFLFEYFSETQRNKGNFPGRFSGRQFSNSRSEMNVSTLELGDSALYLCASSSGTAGNSPLHFGNGTRLTVT.

This clonotype was counted a few times. This sequence joins TRBV19 and TRBJ2-6; 7 bases are shared with TRBD1. The V gene end was trimmed by 1 base and the J gene end by 0 bases; junction bases not matched to a gene: 6. CDR1 and CDR2 from the germline V gene are LNHDA and SQIVND (reference sequence). This CDR3 has 18 amino acids. Here the CDR3 reads CASSIGGRGSSGANVLTF. The CDR3 DNA is TGTGCCAGTAGTATAGGAGGCAGGGGGAGCTCTGGGGCCAACGTCCTGACTTTC.

J is TRBJ2-7 and V is TRBV24-1; TRBD1 aligns across 8 bases. The ends lost 4 bases at V and 4 bases at J; junction bases unmatched: 14. The CDR3 covers 17 residues. Germline V CDR1 and CDR2: KGHDR, SFDVKD. CDR3 amino acids: CATSEGRGRGFPYEQYF. In DNA, the CDR3 is TGTGCCACCAGTGAAGGCAGGGGGCGCGGCTTTCCGTACGAGCAGTACTTC.

The CDR3 nucleotides read TGCAGTGCTAGGGGGACCTATGGCTACACCTTC. Encoded protein: CSARGTYGYTF. This chain joins TRBV20-1 and TRBJ1-2, with a possible D match to TRBD1 (5 bases). The CDR3 has 11 residues. The germline V gene has CDR1 DFQATT and CDR2 SNEGSKA (reference sequence). Trimming left V 3 bases short and J 4 bases short, with 6 bases between.

Turning to this clonotype: Germline and junction disagree at one end, which may indicate a read error. The chain links TRBV2 to TRBJ1-5; no clear D. CDR3 size: 13 residues. Germline CDR1 reads SNHLY; CDR2 reads FYNNEI. The CDR3 protein is CAISFDSNQPQHF. The CDR3 DNA follows: TGTGCCATCAGTTTTGATAGCAATCAGCCCCAGCATTTT.

The chain carries TRBV24-1 and TRBJ2-2; D uncertain. Trimming took 4 bases from V and 4 from J, leaving 3 bases between them. CDR1 is KGHDR and CDR2 is SFDVKD in the germline V gene. The CDR3 extends over 12 amino acids. DNA for the CDR3: TGTGCCACCAGTGAAATCACCGGGGAGCTGTTTTTT. This gives the protein CATSEITGELFF.

CDR3 bases: TGCGCCAGCAGACTAGAAGGACAGGGGTCTTGGGAGACCCAGTACTTC. This encodes CASRLEGQGSWETQYF. This chain connects TRBV10-2 to TRBJ2-5, with 9 bases fitting TRBD1. Germline V CDR1 and CDR2: WSHSY, SAAADI. This CDR3 is 16 amino acids long. Trimming took 6 bases from V and 5 from J; bases not matched to a gene: 13.

Remarks on this clonotype: A junction boundary mismatches the germline segment, possibly from a read error. The chain couples TRBV9 to TRBJ2-7; D unresolved. There are 12 residues in the CDR3. From germline, CDR1 is SGDLS and CDR2 YYNGEE. CDR3 in amino acids: CVSSAFNYEQYF. In DNA form, the CDR3 reads TGCGTCAGCAGCGCATTTAACTACGAGCAGTACTTC.

The chain recombines TRBV9 with TRBJ1-6, with D unresolved. The CDR3 runs 14 residues. Germline values: CDR1 SGDLS, CDR2 YYNGEE. The V gene lost 7 bases and the J gene lost 5 bases, with 13 bases spanning the gap. The CDR3, as DNA: TGTGCCAGCTCACCTGGCGGAAATAATTCACCCCTCCACTTT. Translation: CASSPGGNNSPLHF.

The chain links TRBV19 to TRBJ1-2, with 7 bases lining up with TRBD1. CDR1 is LNHDA and CDR2 is SQIVND in the germline V gene (reference sequence). The CDR3 loop spans 13 amino acids. The junction had 11 bases not matched to a gene; V was cut back by 9 bases and J by 7 bases. CDR3 nucleotide sequence: TGTGCCAGCTCACCCGCGGGACAGCGTGGCTACACCTTC. Translated: CASSPAGQRGYTF. Full variable domain (outside the CDR3, taken from reference TRBV19 and TRBJ1-2): DGGITQSPKYLFRKEGQNVTLSCEQNLNHDAMYWYRQDPGQGLRLIYYSQIVNDFQKGDIAEGYSVSREKKESFPLTVTSAQKNPTAFYLCASSPAGQRGYTFGSGTRLTVV.

This clonotype has more than one count but fewer than ten. This rearrangement joins TRBV10-3 to TRBJ1-1; 12 positions agree with TRBD1. The germline V gene has CDR1 ENHRY and CDR2 SYGVKD. The CDR3 runs to 16 residues. Unmatched junction bases numbered 6, after V lost 4 bases and J lost 3 bases. The CDR3 protein is CAISVGDRGLYTEAFF. The CDR3 nucleotides read TGTGCCATCAGTGTTGGGGACAGGGGGCTTTACACTGAAGCTTTCTTT.

The table lists this clonotype with a few counts. The genes are TRBV2 and TRBJ1-1; possible D gene TRBD1, 5 bases. This CDR3 comprises 14 residues. V was pared by 7 bases and J by 1 base, with 13 bases between. Per germline, CDR1 SNHLY and CDR2 FYNNEI. The CDR3 sequence is CASTPLTGNTEAFF. The CDR3 coding sequence is TGTGCCAGCACGCCCCTTACAGGGAACACTGAAGCTTTCTTT. The complete variable domain, with remaining parts taken from reference TRBV2 and TRBJ1-1, reads EPEVTQTPSHQVTQMGQEVILRCVPISNHLYFYWYRQILGQKVEFLVSFYNNEISEKSEIFDDQFSVERPDGSNFTLKIRSTKLEDSAMYFCASTPLTGNTEAFFGQGTRLTVV.

This clonotype has just one count. At one of its ends the junction is not consistent with the germline gene, which may arise from a read error. The J gene is TRBJ1-1, the V gene TRBV10-2, with TRBD1 matching 7 bases. The germline V gene encodes CDR1 WSHSY and CDR2 SAAADI. CDR3 length: 15 residues. The DNA for the CDR3 is TGTGCCAGCAGACCGAAGGGGGCTGGAATCACTGAAGCTTTCTTT. Translating gives CASRPKGAGITEAFF.

This clonotype was seen a handful of times. CDR3 sequence reads: CASSLTSGGTDTQYF. CDR3 in DNA: TGTGCCAGCAGTTTGACTAGCGGGGGCACAGATACGCAGTATTTT. This chain links TRBV2 with TRBJ2-3; 11 nucleotides agree with TRBD2. Germline trimming cut 5 bases from V and 1 base from J; bases unmatched to any gene: 2. The CDR3 is 15 amino acids. CDR1 and CDR2 (germline): SNHLY, FYNNEI.

Notes on this clonotype: Mismatch with germline at one junction end may stem from a read error. The chain joins TRBV24-1 to TRBJ2-2; 8 bases match TRBD2. There are 17 residues in the CDR3. CDR1 is KGHDR, CDR2 SFDVKD, per germline. The CDR3: CATSDLRGGTNTGEPFF. The DNA of the CDR3 is TGTGCCACCAGTGATCTTCGGGGGGGCACGAACACCGGGGAGCCGTTTTTT.

The chain joins TRBV15 to TRBJ1-2; 7 bases fit TRBD1. Germline CDR1 LNHNV, CDR2 YYDKDF (reference sequence). After removal of 4 bases from V and 4 bases from J, the junction contained 6 bases not matched to a gene. This CDR3 has 14 residues. As DNA, the CDR3 is TGTGCCACCAGCAAAGACAGGGACCCCTATGGCTACACCTTC. It specifies CATSKDRDPYGYTF.

There are many counts of this clonotype. This chain joins TRBV29-1 and TRBJ2-5, with D possibly being TRBD1 (5 bases). V was pared by 0 bases and J by 7 bases, with 12 bases between. The CDR3 sequence is 13 residues long. CDR1 SQVTM and CDR2 ANQGSEA come from the germline V gene. The CDR3 DNA reads TGCAGCGTTGAAGATCAAGGGGTTGGGACCCAGTACTTC. It codes for CSVEDQGVGTQYF.

This clonotype was counted between two and nine times. The rearrangement links TRBV20-1 to TRBJ2-7; D gene ambiguous. This CDR3 has 14 amino acids. V was shortened by 0 bases and J by 2 bases, with 11 bases between the two germline ends. Germline CDR1 is DFQATT and CDR2 is SNEGSKA (reference sequence). Here the CDR3 DNA reads TGCAGTGCTAGAGAAACTTCTGGAGCCTACGAGCAGTACTTC. The encoded protein is CSARETSGAYEQYF.

This clonotype was recorded only once. The rearrangement links TRBV12-3 or TRBV12-4 to TRBJ2-6, with D possibly being TRBD1 (5 bases). The CDR3 loop spans 18 amino acids. The V end lost 6 bases, the J end lost 0 bases, and 18 bases lay between the germline ends. The CDR3 region is CASSPWTFQSSGANVLTF. DNA of the CDR3: TGTGCCAGCAGCCCTTGGACATTTCAATCCTCTGGGGCCAACGTCCTGACTTTC.